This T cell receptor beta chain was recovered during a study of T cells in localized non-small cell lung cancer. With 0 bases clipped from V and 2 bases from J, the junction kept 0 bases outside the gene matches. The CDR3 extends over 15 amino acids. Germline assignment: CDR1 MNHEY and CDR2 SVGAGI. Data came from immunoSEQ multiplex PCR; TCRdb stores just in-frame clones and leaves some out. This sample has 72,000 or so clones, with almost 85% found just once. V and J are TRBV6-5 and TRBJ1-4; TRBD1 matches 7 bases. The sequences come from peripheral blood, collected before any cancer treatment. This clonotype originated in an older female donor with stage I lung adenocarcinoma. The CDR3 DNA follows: TGTGCCAGCAGTTACTCGACAGGGACTAATGAAAAACTGTTTTTT. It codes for CASSYSTGTNEKLFF.